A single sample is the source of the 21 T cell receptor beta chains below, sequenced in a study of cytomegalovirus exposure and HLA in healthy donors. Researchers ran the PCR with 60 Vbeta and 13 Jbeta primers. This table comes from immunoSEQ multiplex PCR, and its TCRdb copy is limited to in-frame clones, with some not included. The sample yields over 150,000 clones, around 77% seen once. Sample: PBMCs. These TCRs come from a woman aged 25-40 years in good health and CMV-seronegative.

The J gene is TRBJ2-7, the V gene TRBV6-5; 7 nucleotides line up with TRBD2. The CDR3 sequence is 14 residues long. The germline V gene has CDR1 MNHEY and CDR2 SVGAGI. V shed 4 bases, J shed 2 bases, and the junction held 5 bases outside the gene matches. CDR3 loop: CASSFSGRAYEQYF. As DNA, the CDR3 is TGTGCCAGCAGTTTTAGCGGGCGAGCCTACGAGCAGTACTTC.

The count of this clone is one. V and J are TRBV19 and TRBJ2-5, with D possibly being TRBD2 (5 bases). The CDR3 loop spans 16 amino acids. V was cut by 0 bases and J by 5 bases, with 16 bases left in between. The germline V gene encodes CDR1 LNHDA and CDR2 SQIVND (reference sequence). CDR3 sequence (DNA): TGTGCCAGTAGTATAGACGGACCGGGAATTGTGGAGACCCAGTACTTC. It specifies CASSIDGPGIVETQYF.

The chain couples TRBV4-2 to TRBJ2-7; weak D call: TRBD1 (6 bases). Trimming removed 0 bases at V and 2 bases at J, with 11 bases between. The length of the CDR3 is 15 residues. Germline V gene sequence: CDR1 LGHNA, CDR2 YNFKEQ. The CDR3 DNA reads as TGTGCCAGCAGCCAAGATCCCAGGGGAGCCTACGAGCAGTACTTC. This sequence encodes CASSQDPRGAYEQYF.

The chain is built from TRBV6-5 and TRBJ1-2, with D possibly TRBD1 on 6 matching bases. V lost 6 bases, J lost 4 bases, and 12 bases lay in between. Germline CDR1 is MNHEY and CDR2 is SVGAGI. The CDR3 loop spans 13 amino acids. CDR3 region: CASRFLGAYGYTF. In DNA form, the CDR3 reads TGTGCCAGCAGATTCTTGGGGGCCTATGGCTACACCTTC.

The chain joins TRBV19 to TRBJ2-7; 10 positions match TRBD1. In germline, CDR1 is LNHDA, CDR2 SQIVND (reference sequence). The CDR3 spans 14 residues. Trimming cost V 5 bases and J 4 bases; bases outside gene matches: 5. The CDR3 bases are TGTGCCAGTAGTGGGCGGACAGGGGGATACGAGCAGTACTTC. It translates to CASSGRTGGYEQYF. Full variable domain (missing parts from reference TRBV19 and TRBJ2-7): DGGITQSPKYLFRKEGQNVTLSCEQNLNHDAMYWYRQDPGQGLRLIYYSQIVNDFQKGDIAEGYSVSREKKESFPLTVTSAQKNPTAFYLCASSGRTGGYEQYFGPGTRLTVT.

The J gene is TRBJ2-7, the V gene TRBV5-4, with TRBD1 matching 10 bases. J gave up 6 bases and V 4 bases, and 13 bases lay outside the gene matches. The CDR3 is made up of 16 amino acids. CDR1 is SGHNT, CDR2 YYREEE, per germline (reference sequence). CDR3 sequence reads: CASSPTHPGQGSEQYF. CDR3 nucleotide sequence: TGTGCCAGCAGCCCAACTCACCCGGGACAGGGGAGCGAGCAGTACTTC.

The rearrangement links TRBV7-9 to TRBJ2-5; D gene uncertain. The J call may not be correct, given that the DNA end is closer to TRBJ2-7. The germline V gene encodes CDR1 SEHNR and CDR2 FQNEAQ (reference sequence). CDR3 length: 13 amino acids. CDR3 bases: TGTGCCAGCAGCTTAGGAGGCGGCTACGAGCAGTACTTC. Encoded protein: CASSLGGGYEQYF.

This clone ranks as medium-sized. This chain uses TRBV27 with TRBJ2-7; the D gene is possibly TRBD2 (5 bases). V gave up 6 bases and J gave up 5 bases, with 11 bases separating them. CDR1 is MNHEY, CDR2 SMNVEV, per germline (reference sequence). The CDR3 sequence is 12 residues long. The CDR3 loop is CASRLGSNEQYF. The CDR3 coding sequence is TGTGCCAGCAGACTTGGGAGTAACGAGCAGTACTTC.

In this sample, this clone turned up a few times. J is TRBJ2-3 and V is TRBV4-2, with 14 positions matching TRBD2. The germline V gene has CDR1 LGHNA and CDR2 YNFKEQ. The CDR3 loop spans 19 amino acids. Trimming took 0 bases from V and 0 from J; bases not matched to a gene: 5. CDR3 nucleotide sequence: TGTGCCAGCAGCCAAGATCCGACTAGCGGGGGGGATAGCACAGATACGCAGTATTTT. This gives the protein CASSQDPTSGGDSTDTQYF.

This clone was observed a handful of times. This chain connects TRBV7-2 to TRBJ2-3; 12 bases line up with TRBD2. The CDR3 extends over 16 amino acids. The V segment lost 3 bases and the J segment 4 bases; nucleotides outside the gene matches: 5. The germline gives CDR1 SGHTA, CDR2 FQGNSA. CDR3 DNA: TGTGCCAGCAGCTTCCCAGGACTAGCGGGGTCAGATACGCAGTATTTT. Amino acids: CASSFPGLAGSDTQYF.

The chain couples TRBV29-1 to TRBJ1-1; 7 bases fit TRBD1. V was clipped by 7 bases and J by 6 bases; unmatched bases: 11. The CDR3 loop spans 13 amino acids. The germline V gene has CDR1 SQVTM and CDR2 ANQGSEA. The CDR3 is CSGTGARFAEAFF. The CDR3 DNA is TGCAGCGGAACAGGGGCGAGGTTCGCTGAAGCTTTCTTT. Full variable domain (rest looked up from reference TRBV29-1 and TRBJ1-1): SAVISQKPSRDICQRGTSLTIQCQVDSQVTMMFWYRQQPGQSLTLIATANQGSEATYESGFVIDKFPISRPNLTFSTLTVSNMSPEDSSIYLCSGTGARFAEAFFGQGTRLTVV.

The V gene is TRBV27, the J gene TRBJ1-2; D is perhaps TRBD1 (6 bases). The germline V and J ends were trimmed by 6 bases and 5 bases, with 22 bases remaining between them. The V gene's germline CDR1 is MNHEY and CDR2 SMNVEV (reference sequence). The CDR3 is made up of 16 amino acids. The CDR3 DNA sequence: TGTGCCAGCAGACCTGAACAGGGCATTCTGGGGTATGGCTACACCTTC. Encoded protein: CASRPEQGILGYGYTF.

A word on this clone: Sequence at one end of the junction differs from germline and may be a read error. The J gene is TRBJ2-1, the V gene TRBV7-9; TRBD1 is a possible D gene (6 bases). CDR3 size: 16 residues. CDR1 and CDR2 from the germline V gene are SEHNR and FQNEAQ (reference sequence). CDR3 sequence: CSSSLSRTELYNEQFF. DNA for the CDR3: TGTTCCAGCAGCTTATCGAGGACAGAGCTCTACAATGAGCAGTTCTTC. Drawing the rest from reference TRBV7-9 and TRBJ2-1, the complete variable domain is DTGVSQNPRHKITKRGQNVTFRCDPISEHNRLYWYRQTLGQGPEFLTYFQNEAQLEKSRLLSDRFSAERPKGSFSTLEIQRTEQGDSAMYLCSSSLSRTELYNEQFFGPGTRLTVL.

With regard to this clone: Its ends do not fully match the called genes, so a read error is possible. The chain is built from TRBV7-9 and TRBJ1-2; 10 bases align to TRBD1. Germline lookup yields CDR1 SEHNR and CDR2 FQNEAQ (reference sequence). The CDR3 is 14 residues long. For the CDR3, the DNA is TGTTCCAGCAGCTTATCGACAGGGGGCGGAGGCTACACCTTC. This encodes CSSSLSTGGGGYTF.

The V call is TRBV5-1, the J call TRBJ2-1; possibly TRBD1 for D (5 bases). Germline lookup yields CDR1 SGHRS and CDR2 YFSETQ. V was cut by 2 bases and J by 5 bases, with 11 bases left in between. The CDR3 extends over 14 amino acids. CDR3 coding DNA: TGCGCCAGCAGCTTAGCAGGGCCGAACAATGAGCAGTTCTTC. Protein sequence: CASSLAGPNNEQFF. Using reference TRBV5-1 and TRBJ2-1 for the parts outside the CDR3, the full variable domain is KAGVTQTPRYLIKTRGQQVTLSCSPISGHRSVSWYQQTPGQGLQFLFEYFSETQRNKGNFPGRFSGRQFSNSRSEMNVSTLELGDSALYLCASSLAGPNNEQFFGPGTRLTVL.

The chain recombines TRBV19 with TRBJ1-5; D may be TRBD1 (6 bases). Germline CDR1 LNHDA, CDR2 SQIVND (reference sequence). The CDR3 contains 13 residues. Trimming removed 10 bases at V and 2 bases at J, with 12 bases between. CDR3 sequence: CATSRQGNQPQHF. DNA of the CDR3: TGTGCCACCTCTCGACAGGGCAATCAGCCCCAGCATTTT.

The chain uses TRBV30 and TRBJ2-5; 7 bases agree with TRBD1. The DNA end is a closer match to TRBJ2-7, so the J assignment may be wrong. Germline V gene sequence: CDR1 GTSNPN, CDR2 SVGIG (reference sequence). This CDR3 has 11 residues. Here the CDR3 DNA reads TGTGCCTGCACAGGGGCCTACGAGCAGTACTTC. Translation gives CACTGAYEQYF.

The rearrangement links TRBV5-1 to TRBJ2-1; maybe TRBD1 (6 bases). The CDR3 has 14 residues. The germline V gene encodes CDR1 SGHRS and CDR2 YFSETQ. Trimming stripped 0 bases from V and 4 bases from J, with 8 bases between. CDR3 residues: CASSLDREYNEQFF. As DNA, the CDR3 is TGCGCCAGCAGCTTGGACAGGGAATACAATGAGCAGTTCTTC.

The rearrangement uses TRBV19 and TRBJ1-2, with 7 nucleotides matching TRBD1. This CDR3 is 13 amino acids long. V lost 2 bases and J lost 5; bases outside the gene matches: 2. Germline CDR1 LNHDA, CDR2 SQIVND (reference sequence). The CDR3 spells CASSISGQYGYTF. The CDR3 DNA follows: TGTGCCAGTAGTATATCGGGACAGTATGGCTACACCTTC.

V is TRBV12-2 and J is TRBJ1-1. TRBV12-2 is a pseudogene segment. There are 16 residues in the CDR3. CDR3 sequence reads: CASRLVSGREDTEAFF. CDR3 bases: TGTGCAAGTCGCTTAGTTTCGGGCCGGGAAGACACTGAAGCTTTCTTT.

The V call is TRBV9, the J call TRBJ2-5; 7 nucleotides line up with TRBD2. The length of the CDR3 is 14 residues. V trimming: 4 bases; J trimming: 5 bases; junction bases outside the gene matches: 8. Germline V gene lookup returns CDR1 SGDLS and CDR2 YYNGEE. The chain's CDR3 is CASSLRAGLETQYF. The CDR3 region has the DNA TGTGCCAGCAGCTTAAGAGCGGGGCTCGAGACCCAGTACTTC.